The next 5 T cell receptor beta chains were all read from a single sample in a study of human T cells and chemical hapten exposure. This sample's time point: pre-sensitization, week 0. The treatment is: therapeutic diphenylcyclopropenone sensitization with weekly scalp DPC. TCRdb used MiXCR to reprocess the RACE reads, holding one entry per CDR3 protein. In the table there are around 350,000 distinct CDR3 sequences, around 5.5% of which are singletons. The material was whole blood, obtained in connection with sensitization to the hapten diphenylcyclopropenone (DPC). The receptors stem from a woman aged 18-35 years with alopecia areata. Some clones in this sample may be carry-over from other donors' samples.

This clonotype appeared many times. V gene TRBV6-5 combines with J gene TRBJ1-1; 7 positions match TRBD1. Germline loops: CDR1 MNHEY, CDR2 SVGAGI. The CDR3 has 13 residues. V lost 7 bases to trimming and J lost 4 bases; unmatched junction nucleotides: 6. Here the CDR3 reads CASTSPGGTEAFF. The CDR3, as DNA: TGTGCCAGCACCTCCCCAGGGGGCACTGAAGCTTTCTTT.

In this sample, this clonotype turned up a few times. This chain uses TRBV10-3 with TRBJ1-2, with a possible D match to TRBD1 (6 bases). V was trimmed by 2 bases and J by 2 bases, leaving 18 bases between them. This CDR3 comprises 17 residues. The germline CDR1 and CDR2 sequences are ENHRY and SYGVKD. CDR3 sequence (DNA): TGTGCCATCAGTGAGGGGCCCGCGGTGGGGGCGAACTATGGCTACACCTTC. It yields the protein CAISEGPAVGANYGYTF.

The CDR3 DNA reads TGTGCCAGCAGGGACAGGGGATATGAGGACAATCAGCCCCAGCATTTT. This encodes CASRDRGYEDNQPQHF. The chain couples TRBV28 to TRBJ1-5; TRBD1 matches at 9 bases. Germline CDR1 and CDR2: MDHEN and SYDVKM. This CDR3 has 16 amino acids. V shed 6 bases and J 3 bases; nucleotides not matched to a gene: 9.

This clonotype was detected many times. The V call is TRBV7-2, the J call TRBJ1-2, with 7 bases identical to TRBD1. With V trimmed by 3 bases and J by 4 bases, 5 bases remained unmatched. CDR1 and CDR2 from the germline V gene are SGHTA and FQGNSA. The CDR3 runs to 14 residues. CDR3 sequence reads: CASSLVGQVYGYTF. In DNA form, the CDR3 reads TGTGCCAGCAGCTTGGTCGGACAGGTCTATGGCTACACCTTC.

This clonotype showed up many times. The CDR3: CASSDTVESRTDTQYF. CDR3 DNA sequence: TGTGCCAGCAGTGACACCGTAGAATCGCGCACAGATACGCAGTATTTT. V and J are TRBV6-4 and TRBJ2-3, with no clear D. V was cut by 2 bases and J by 1 base, with 13 bases left in between. Germline lookup yields CDR1 MRHNA and CDR2 SNTAGT. This CDR3 has 16 amino acids.